Listed below are T cell receptor beta chains from one sample, sequenced in a study of blood T cells in healthy people across ages. TCRdb recomputed calls from the 5' RACE reads with MiXCR, one row per CDR3 protein. The sample gives fewer than 2,000,000 distinct CDR3 sequences, around 40% of which show up once; under 25% is in the top ten. The source material was blood. The receptors were sampled from a human donor in good health. CDR3s include the opening cysteine and the closing phenylalanine or tryptophan. D genes are given only for firm matches. Not all rows give a size; the values are once, few, many and, for expanded clones, a class.

abundance,v_gene,d_gene,j_gene,CDR3nt,CDR3aa
NA,TRBV24-1,TRBD1,TRBJ2-1,TGTGCCACCAGTGCTCCCGGGACAGGGGGCGATGAGCAGTTCTTC,CATSAPGTGGDEQFF
NA,TRBV20-1,TRBD1,TRBJ1-4,TGCAGTGCTAGAGGCTTGAGGACAGGGCGGGGTGGAGAAAAACTGTTTTTT,CSARGLRTGRGGEKLFF
NA,TRBV20-1,NA,TRBJ1-2,TGCAGTGCTAGCCGCTTGGGGCTTGGCTACACCTTC,CSASRLGLGYTF
NA,TRBV18,TRBD1,TRBJ1-6,TGTGCCAGCTCACCAACCCGGGACAGGGGGAATTCACCCCTCCACTTT,CASSPTRDRGNSPLHF
NA,TRBV20-1,NA,TRBJ1-2,TGCAGTGCTAGAGGACAGGCTCGCTATGGCTACACCTTC,CSARGQARYGYTF
NA,TRBV12-3/TRBV12-4,TRBD1,TRBJ2-5,TGTGCCAGCAGTTTGCAGGGGGCGCTGGAGACCCAGTACTTC,CASSLQGALETQYF
NA,TRBV2,NA,TRBJ2-4,TGTGCCAGCAGTCTCCGGCCACTTCAGGCCAAAAACATTCAGTACTTC,CASSLRPLQAKNIQYF
NA,TRBV7-2,TRBD1,TRBJ2-1,TGTGCCAGCAGCGATACAGGGGGCCTCTACGAGCAGTTCTTC,CASSDTGGLYEQFF
few,TRBV24-1,NA,TRBJ1-2,TGTGCCACCAGTGAGGGACCGCCTAGCTATGGCTACACCTTC,CATSEGPPSYGYTF
NA,TRBV9,TRBD2,TRBJ2-1,TGTGTCAGCAGCCCGACTAGCGGGGGGGCGGGGTACAATGAGCAGTTCTTC,CVSSPTSGGAGYNEQFF
NA,TRBV7-3,NA,TRBJ1-5,TGTGCCAGCAGACACAGCAATCGGCCCCAGCATTTT,CASRHSNRPQHF
NA,TRBV7-9,TRBD1,TRBJ1-2,TGTGCCAGCAACGACCGGGACAGAAACTATGGCTACACCTTC,CASNDRDRNYGYTF
few,TRBV12-3/TRBV12-4,TRBD2,TRBJ2-4,TGTGCCAGCGGCGACCACAGCGGGGGGTCAGGGAAAAGCATTCAGTACTTC,CASGDHSGGSGKSIQYF
NA,TRBV15,TRBD1,TRBJ1-2,TGTGCCACCAGCAGCCACCAAACGGGACAGGACCACTATGGCTACACCTTC,CATSSHQTGQDHYGYTF
NA,TRBV7-2,NA,TRBJ1-5,TGTGCCAGCAGCTTAGACCCGAGAAGACAGCCCCAGCATTTT,CASSLDPRRQPQHF
few,TRBV5-1,NA,TRBJ1-2,TGCGCCAGCAGCACCGAAGACTATGGCTACACCTTC,CASSTEDYGYTF
few,TRBV12-3/TRBV12-4,TRBD1,TRBJ2-7,TGTGCCAGCAGTTTTGGGGTAGGACAGGGCTACGAGCAGTACTTC,CASSFGVGQGYEQYF
few,TRBV29-1,TRBD1,TRBJ1-2,TGCAGCGTTGGGCGGAGGGACAGCGTCTATGGCTACACCTTC,CSVGRRDSVYGYTF
few,TRBV12-3/TRBV12-4,TRBD1,TRBJ2-3,TGTGCCAGCAGTTTTGGGACAGGTACGCAGTATTTT,CASSFGTGTQYF
NA,TRBV20-1,TRBD1,TRBJ1-1,TGCAGTGCTAGCGGGCAGGGGGCGAATATGAACACTGAAGCTTTCTTT,CSASGQGANMNTEAFF
NA,TRBV29-1,TRBD1,TRBJ2-1,TGCAGCGTCGGAGCCGGGACAGAGGCCTACAATGAGCAGTTCTTC,CSVGAGTEAYNEQFF
NA,TRBV20-1,NA,TRBJ2-1,TGCAGTGCTATGGAGTCCGCCTACAATGAGCAGTTCTTC,CSAMESAYNEQFF
few,TRBV5-1,TRBD1,TRBJ1-1,TGCGCCAGCAGTTTAATACCAGGGGGCGAAGCTTTCTTT,CASSLIPGGEAFF
NA,TRBV7-2,NA,TRBJ2-7,TGTGCCAGCAGCTTTAGCTCGGGTGAGAACGAGCAGTACTTC,CASSFSSGENEQYF
NA,TRBV10-3,NA,TRBJ2-1,TGTGCCATCAGTGAGTCGCACCCTGAGCAGTTCTTC,CAISESHPEQFF
NA,TRBV7-9,NA,TRBJ2-1,TGTGCCAGCAGCTTTAGGACTCTAAGGGACAATGAGCAGTTCTTC,CASSFRTLRDNEQFF
NA,TRBV20-1,NA,TRBJ2-2,TGCAGTGCTTCGGGGCACTCGAACACCGGGGAGCTGTTTTTT,CSASGHSNTGELFF
NA,TRBV7-9,TRBD1,TRBJ1-4,TGTGCCACCGGGACAGATAATGAAAAACTGTTTTTT,CATGTDNEKLFF
NA,TRBV5-1,NA,TRBJ2-5,TGCGCCAGCAAGGCGGGGCAGCAGCAAGAGACCCAGTACTTC,CASKAGQQQETQYF
few,TRBV20-1,NA,TRBJ2-3,TGCAGTGCTAGCACCGGACAGATCCAGAGCACAGATACGCAGTATTTT,CSASTGQIQSTDTQYF